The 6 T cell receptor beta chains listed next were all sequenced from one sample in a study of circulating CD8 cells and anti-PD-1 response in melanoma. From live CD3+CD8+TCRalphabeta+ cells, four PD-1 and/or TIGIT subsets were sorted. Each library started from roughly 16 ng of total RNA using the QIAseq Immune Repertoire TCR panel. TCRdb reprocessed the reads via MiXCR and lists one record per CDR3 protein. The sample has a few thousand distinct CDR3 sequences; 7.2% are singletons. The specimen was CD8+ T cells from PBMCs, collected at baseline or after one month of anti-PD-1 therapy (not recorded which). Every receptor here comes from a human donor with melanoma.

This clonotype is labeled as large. The CDR3, as DNA: TGTGCCAGCAGCTCCAGACGTGCCACCGGGGAGCTGTTTTTT. It encodes CASSSRRATGELFF. The chain is built from TRBV5-4 and TRBJ2-2; D call uncertain. Trimming pared 3 bases from V and 4 bases from J, leaving 10 bases between. The CDR3 length is 14 residues. Germline V gene lookup returns CDR1 SGHNT and CDR2 YYREEE (reference sequence).

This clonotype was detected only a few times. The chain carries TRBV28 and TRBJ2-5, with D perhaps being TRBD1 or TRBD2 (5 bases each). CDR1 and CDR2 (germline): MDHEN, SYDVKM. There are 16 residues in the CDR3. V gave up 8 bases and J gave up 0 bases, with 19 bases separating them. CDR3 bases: TGTGCCAGCTCCTCTCAAGGGGACGACAACCAAGAGACCCAGTACTTC. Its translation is CASSSQGDDNQETQYF. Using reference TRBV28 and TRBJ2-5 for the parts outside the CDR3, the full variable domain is DVKVTQSSRYLVKRTGEKVFLECVQDMDHENMFWYRQDPGLGLRLIYFSYDVKMKEKGDIPEGYSVSREKKERFSLILESASTNQTSMYLCASSSQGDDNQETQYFGPGTRLLVL.

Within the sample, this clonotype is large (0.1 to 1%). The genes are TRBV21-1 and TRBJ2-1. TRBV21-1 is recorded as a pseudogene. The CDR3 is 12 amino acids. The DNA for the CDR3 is TGTGCCAGCAGCAAAGCGGCAGATGAGCAGTTCTTC. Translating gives CASSKAADEQFF.

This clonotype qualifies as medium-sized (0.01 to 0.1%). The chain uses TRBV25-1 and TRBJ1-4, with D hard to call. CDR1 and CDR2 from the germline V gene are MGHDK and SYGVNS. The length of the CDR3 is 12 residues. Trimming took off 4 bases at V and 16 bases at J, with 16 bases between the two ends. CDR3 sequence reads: CASSAPFGGPFF. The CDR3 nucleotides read TGTGCCAGCAGTGCCCCTTTCGGAGGGCCGTTTTTT.

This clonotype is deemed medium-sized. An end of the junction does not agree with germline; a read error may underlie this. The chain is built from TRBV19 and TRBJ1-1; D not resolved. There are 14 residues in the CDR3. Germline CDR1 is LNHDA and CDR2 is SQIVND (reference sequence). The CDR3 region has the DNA TGTGCCAGTAGTGACCGGACCCTGAACTCTGAAGCTTTCTTT. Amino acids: CASSDRTLNSEAFF. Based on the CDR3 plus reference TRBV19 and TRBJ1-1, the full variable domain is DGGITQSPKYLFRKEGQNVTLSCEQNLNHDAMYWYRQDPGQGLRLIYYSQIVNDFQKGDIAEGYSVSREKKESFPLTVTSAQKNPTAFYLCASSDRTLNSEAFFGQGTRLTVV.

CDR3 sequence reads: CASSTSGRRASNGELFF. The CDR3, as DNA: TGTGCCAGCAGCACTAGCGGGAGACGGGCCTCCAACGGGGAGCTGTTTTTT. V is TRBV19 and J is TRBJ2-2; 11 positions match TRBD2. Unmatched junction bases numbered 16, after V lost 9 bases and J lost 7 bases. Germline values: CDR1 LNHDA, CDR2 SQIVND (reference sequence). CDR3 length: 17 amino acids. Full variable domain (rest looked up from reference TRBV19 and TRBJ2-2): DGGITQSPKYLFRKEGQNVTLSCEQNLNHDAMYWYRQDPGQGLRLIYYSQIVNDFQKGDIAEGYSVSREKKESFPLTVTSAQKNPTAFYLCASSTSGRRASNGELFFGEGSRLTVL.